The 4 T cell receptor beta chains in this list originate from one sample, sequenced in a study of identifying expanded T cells in peripheral blood. TCRdb's copy holds only in-frame clones and misses some; the assay was immunoSEQ multiplex PCR. The table has approximately 100,000 clones, around 88% seen once; the top ten hold 17%. Sequences were obtained from blood. The receptors were sampled from a person between 18 and 75 years old in good health.

The chain links TRBV7-2 to TRBJ2-7, with D unresolved. The germline CDR1 and CDR2 sequences are SGHTA and FQGNSA. The CDR3 is 15 amino acids. V was trimmed by 5 bases and J by 2 bases, leaving 16 bases between them. The CDR3 reads CASSPPIRVPYEQYF. CDR3 DNA sequence: TGTGCCAGCAGCCCCCCCATTCGCGTTCCCTACGAGCAGTACTTC.

The gene calls are TRBV6-4 and TRBJ2-1; no firm D call. Trimming left V 0 bases short and J 8 bases short, with 17 bases between. CDR3 length: 16 amino acids. CDR1 and CDR2 (germline): MRHNA, SNTAGT. The CDR3 bases are TGTGCCAGCAGTGACTCGAAGAGCTCAGGCCCGGATGAGCAGTTCTTC. Encoded protein: CASSDSKSSGPDEQFF.

The chain joins TRBV27 to TRBJ1-2; no definite D call. V lost 5 bases, J lost 2 bases, and 9 bases lay in between. Looked up from germline, CDR1 is MNHEY and CDR2 is SMNVEV (reference sequence). The CDR3 is 13 residues long. The CDR3 bases are TGTGCCAGCAGTCGCAGCAGGAACTATGGCTACACCTTC. Its protein is CASSRSRNYGYTF.

By frequency in the sample, this clone is medium-sized. The chain recombines TRBV19 with TRBJ2-1; 7 bases line up with TRBD1. The CDR3 spans 14 residues. With 4 bases clipped from V and 3 bases from J, the junction kept 3 bases outside the gene matches. The germline V gene encodes CDR1 LNHDA and CDR2 SQIVND (reference sequence). DNA for the CDR3: TGTGCCAGTAGTACCGGGACAGTCTACAATGAGCAGTTCTTC. This encodes CASSTGTVYNEQFF.